The 23 T cell receptor beta chains below all came from one sample that was sequenced in a study of T cells in Graves' hyperthyroidism and ophthalmopathy. Template material for amplifying TCR beta CDR3 regions consisted of RNA transcripts. The study used the HTBI primer set for a first-round RT-PCR of the TCR CDR3. Each CDR3 protein gets one entry after TCRdb re-called the multiplex PCR reads with MiXCR. The sample has roughly 300,000 distinct CDR3 sequences, about 15% seen once; the top ten hold around 23%. Sequenced: blood. The receptor set was obtained from a woman aged 25 to 39 with Graves' hyperthyroidism.

On this clonotype: This could be a read error, since a much larger clone is one nucleotide away. Without the conserved terminal phenylalanine or tryptophan, this CDR3 likely stems from a read error. The chain carries TRBV7-9 and TRBJ2-1; no firm D call. Germline CDR1 SEHNR, CDR2 FQNEAQ (reference sequence). CDR3 length equals 15 residues. Between the trimmed V and J ends, which lost 3 bases and 8 bases, there was a span of 17 bases. CDR3 bases: TGTGCCAGCAGCTTCATCTTCCGGCAGACTGATGAGCAGTTCTCC. Its translation is CASSFIFRQTDEQFS.

V usage is TRBV11-2 and J usage is TRBJ1-1; perhaps TRBD1 as D (5 bases). The V end lost 1 base, the J end lost 1 base, and 19 bases lay between the germline ends. CDR1 and CDR2 from the germline V gene are SGHAT and FQNNGV. This CDR3 spans 18 amino acids. CDR3 nucleotide sequence: TGTGCCAGCAGCTTAGGGCGCAGGGACTCCATGGGGAACACTGAAGCTTTCTTT. This gives the protein CASSLGRRDSMGNTEAFF.

There are many counts of this clonotype. V and J are TRBV14 and TRBJ1-2; 7 bases fit TRBD1. With V trimmed by 4 bases and J by 2 bases, 7 bases remained unmatched. CDR1 is SGHDN, CDR2 FVKESK, per germline. This CDR3 is 15 amino acids long. CDR3 amino acids: CASSRSATGNYGYTF. As DNA, the CDR3 is TGTGCCAGCAGCCGTTCAGCGACAGGGAACTATGGCTACACCTTC.

This sequence joins TRBV7-2 and TRBJ1-4; D is ambiguous. Trimming removed 1 base from V and 3 bases from J, with 6 bases in between. Germline V gene sequence: CDR1 SGHTA, CDR2 FQGNSA. The CDR3 spans 14 residues. The CDR3 sequence is CASSLGRPNEKLFF. DNA of the CDR3: TGTGCCAGCAGCTTAGGGCGCCCTAATGAAAAACTGTTTTTT.

This clonotype was seen ten or more times. This sequence joins TRBV6-2 or TRBV6-3 and TRBJ1-1; D might be TRBD1 (6 bases). The germline CDR1 and CDR2 sequences are MNHEY and SVGEGT. The CDR3 has 15 amino acids. V lost 5 bases, J lost 4 bases, and 17 bases lay in between. The CDR3 bases are TGTGCCAGCAGTAGATCCGGGGGGCGAGGCACTGAAGCTTTCTTT. Protein product: CASSRSGGRGTEAFF.

The table lists this clonotype with many counts. The rearrangement links TRBV28 to TRBJ1-4; no clear D gene. In germline, CDR1 is MDHEN, CDR2 SYDVKM. The CDR3 sequence is 12 residues long. Trimming took 5 bases from V and 11 from J, leaving 12 bases between them. The CDR3: CASSRMSKKLFF. CDR3 nucleotide sequence: TGTGCCAGCAGTCGCATGTCAAAGAAACTGTTTTTT.

This clonotype was counted at least ten times. DNA of the CDR3: TGTGCCAGCTCACCGTACGGGAGCGGGGAGACCCAGTACTTC. Amino acids: CASSPYGSGETQYF. V usage is TRBV18 and J usage is TRBJ2-5, with a possible D match to TRBD2 (6 bases). The V end was cut by 3 bases, the J end by 5 bases, with 13 bases between. This CDR3 spans 14 amino acids. Germline CDR1 KGHSH, CDR2 LQKENI.

This clonotype was seen a few times. This chain joins TRBV20-1 and TRBJ2-3, with TRBD2 identical over 14 bases. This CDR3 comprises 19 residues. CDR1 is DFQATT and CDR2 is SNEGSKA in the germline V gene (reference sequence). V lost 5 bases and J lost 0; bases outside the gene matches: 13. The CDR3 region is CSASGLAGGPTTSTDTQYF. For the CDR3, the DNA is TGCAGTGCTTCCGGACTAGCGGGAGGACCAACAACTAGCACAGATACGCAGTATTTT.

The sample holds many counts of this clonotype. This chain uses TRBV12-3 or TRBV12-4 with TRBJ1-5; 9 positions agree with TRBD1. Trimming removed 5 bases from V and 0 bases from J; junction bases left unmatched: 8. There are 17 residues in the CDR3. The CDR3 bases are TGTGCCAGCAGTCTCGGGGACAGGGCTTATAGCAATCAGCCCCAGCATTTT. Its translation is CASSLGDRAYSNQPQHF.

The J gene is TRBJ2-1, the V gene TRBV12-3 or TRBV12-4; TRBD1 matches 8 bases. J was trimmed by 3 bases and V by 5 bases; bases with no gene match: 9. The CDR3 totals 16 residues. CDR3 bases: TGTGCCAGCAGTCCGCCGGGACAGGCACGCTACAATGAGCAGTTCTTC. Translating gives CASSPPGQARYNEQFF.

A word on this clonotype: A read error may be the cause here, since a much bigger clone is one base away. The CDR3 coding sequence is TGTGCCAGCAGTGATAGCGGGAGGACCTACAATGAGCAGTTCTTC. This codes for CASSDSGRTYNEQFF. This chain uses TRBV2 with TRBJ2-1, with 10 bases identical to TRBD2. J lost 2 bases, V lost 3 bases, and 1 base had no gene match. There are 15 residues in the CDR3. Germline values: CDR1 SNHLY, CDR2 FYNNEI.

In its sample, this clonotype was seen many times. This sequence joins TRBV11-2 and TRBJ2-7; D may be TRBD2 (6 bases). The CDR3 has 15 residues. V lost 4 bases, J lost 7 bases, and 20 bases lay in between. CDR1 is SGHAT and CDR2 is FQNNGV in the germline V gene. In DNA, the CDR3 is TGTGCCAGCAGCTACCGGACTACGGCTATGGGGGAGCAGTACTTC. It yields the protein CASSYRTTAMGEQYF.

This clonotype was detected a few times. This rearrangement joins TRBV9 to TRBJ2-1; D unresolved. The V gene lost 4 bases and the J gene lost 8 bases, with 13 bases spanning the gap. The CDR3 runs to 13 residues. Germline V gene lookup returns CDR1 SGDLS and CDR2 YYNGEE. CDR3 amino acids: CASSPNPGDEQFF. The DNA for the CDR3 is TGTGCCAGCAGCCCCAACCCCGGCGATGAGCAGTTCTTC.

This clonotype was counted between two and nine times. The chain joins TRBV29-1 to TRBJ2-7; D is perhaps TRBD2 (7 bases). There are 15 residues in the CDR3. Trimming removed 5 bases at V and 5 bases at J, with 22 bases between. The germline CDR1 and CDR2 sequences are SQVTM and ANQGSEA. Here the CDR3 DNA reads TGCAGCGTTTCCGAGGGCGCGGGGGCGTGGGACGAGCAGTACTTC. Translating gives CSVSEGAGAWDEQYF.

With regard to this clonotype: The CDR3 ends on some other residue instead of the conserved phenylalanine or tryptophan, so this is likely a read error. V gene TRBV28 combines with J gene TRBJ1-2; no clear D gene. V was trimmed by 3 bases and J by 7 bases, leaving 6 bases between them. The germline gives CDR1 MDHEN, CDR2 SYDVKM. The CDR3 runs to 11 residues. The CDR3 loop reads CASSLACGYTL. DNA of the CDR3: TGTGCCAGCAGTTTGGCCTGTGGCTACACCCTC.

This clonotype was picked up many times. The rearrangement uses TRBV11-2 and TRBJ1-3, with 12 positions matching TRBD1. The CDR3 sequence is 20 residues long. V trimming: 5 bases; J trimming: 0 bases; junction bases outside the gene matches: 14. Germline CDR1 and CDR2: SGHAT and FQNNGV. The CDR3 sequence is CASSRSPGTGGLSSGNTIYF. The DNA of the CDR3 is TGTGCCAGCAGCCGCTCCCCCGGGACAGGGGGCCTCAGCTCTGGAAACACCATATATTTT.

The chain recombines TRBV20-1 with TRBJ2-2; D remains ambiguous. The V gene lost 2 bases and the J gene lost 0 bases, with 10 bases spanning the gap. Germline loops: CDR1 DFQATT, CDR2 SNEGSKA (reference sequence). The CDR3 sequence is 15 residues long. The CDR3: CSARPPTPNTGELFF. The CDR3 region has the DNA TGCAGTGCTAGACCGCCTACCCCGAACACCGGGGAGCTGTTTTTT.

The chain employs TRBV19 and TRBJ2-6, with D maybe TRBD1 (6 bases). CDR1 and CDR2 (germline): LNHDA, SQIVND (reference sequence). Trimming took off 3 bases at V and 1 base at J, with 7 bases between the two ends. The CDR3 is made up of 15 amino acids. CDR3 DNA sequence: TGTGCCAGTAGTATCCAGGGGTCTGGGGCCAACGTCCTGACTTTC. This codes for CASSIQGSGANVLTF.

This clonotype turned up a few times. The J gene is TRBJ2-7, the V gene TRBV29-1, with D possibly being TRBD1 (6 bases). V lost 8 bases and J 6 bases, leaving 35 bases between the germline ends. The germline V gene has CDR1 SQVTM and CDR2 ANQGSEA. This CDR3 spans 18 amino acids. This CDR3 is CSIMADPRGSVGTLEQYF. The CDR3 DNA follows: TGCAGCATAATGGCAGACCCAAGGGGGTCTGTAGGTACTCTCGAGCAGTACTTC.

This clonotype was found a few times. This chain connects TRBV6-5 to TRBJ1-2; D is possibly TRBD1 (5 bases). V was trimmed by 2 bases and J by 8 bases, leaving 12 bases between them. The length of the CDR3 is 13 residues. Germline CDR1 MNHEY, CDR2 SVGAGI. CDR3 DNA: TGTGCCAGCAGTTACGGGACCGTTGACGGCTACACCTTC. Translating gives CASSYGTVDGYTF.

In its sample, this clonotype was seen a few times. The chain uses TRBV5-1 and TRBJ2-7, with D perhaps matching TRBD1 or TRBD2 (6 bases each). The CDR3 is 15 residues long. Germline CDR1 reads SGHRS; CDR2 reads YFSETQ. Trimming shortened V by 1 base and J by 1 base, and 12 bases separated the two germline ends. The chain's CDR3 is CASSLRQAGSYEQYF. CDR3 sequence (DNA): TGCGCCAGCAGCTTGAGACAGGCGGGGTCCTACGAGCAGTACTTC.

This clonotype was detected many times. The gene calls are TRBV2 and TRBJ1-5; 9 bases line up with TRBD1. The V segment lost 4 bases and the J segment 7 bases; nucleotides outside the gene matches: 8. CDR1 and CDR2 (germline): SNHLY, FYNNEI. The CDR3 loop spans 15 amino acids. The CDR3 nucleotides are TGTGCCAGCAGTGCCGACAGGGGGAATGGACAGCCCCAGCATTTT. This codes for CASSADRGNGQPQHF.

There are a few counts of this clonotype. This sequence joins TRBV30 and TRBJ1-6, with TRBD1 identical over 7 bases. The germline CDR1 and CDR2 sequences are GTSNPN and SVGIG (reference sequence). There are 17 residues in the CDR3. Trimming at V came to 4 bases and at J to 10 bases, leaving 19 bases not matched to a gene. CDR3 sequence reads: CAWKNRGWNLVGSPLHF. CDR3 in DNA: TGTGCCTGGAAGAACAGGGGTTGGAATTTAGTAGGCTCACCCCTCCACTTT.